This T cell receptor (beta chain) was captured by sequencing in a study of T-cell memory formation after mild COVID-19 (dated by TCRdb to about 2021). Broadly, across the study: TCR sequence clusters from the two donors were largely donor specific. Longitudinal TCRalpha and TCRbeta repertoire sequencing tracked T-cell clones expanding and contracting after mild COVID-19 in a couple of donors. The cohort was made up of two young adult volunteers, one female and one male, who were previously healthy.

The sample was run on an Illumina NovaSeq 6000. TCRalpha and TCRbeta cDNA libraries were built by 5'RACE with constant-segment primers, adding sample barcodes and unique molecular identifiers. Trizol reagent was used to extract RNA from every sample. Library amplification was performed in two PCR steps, and a second sample barcode and Illumina TruSeq adapters were introduced in the second step. Libraries were sequenced on an Illumina NovaSeq with 2 x 150 bp paired-end reads. The source study handled its data this way. With migec v1.2.7, reads were demultiplexed and then collapsed into UMI-guided consensus sequences. Using mixcr v2.1.11, the UMI consensuses were aligned to TRA and TRB V and J templates and assembled into clonotypes. A clonotype was counted as expanded or contracted only when both edgeR and NoisET called the clonotype significant, with the noise models trained on biological replicates. edgeR calls used a false discovery rate-adjusted p below 0.01 and a log2 fold-change threshold of 1. As an exploratory analysis of dynamics, max-normalized trajectories of the 1000 most abundant clonotypes were examined with PCA combined with hierarchical clustering. The CD4 or CD8 phenotype of responding clones was assigned using the separately sequenced CD4+ and CD8+ repertoires. TCRdb reran the public reads through fastp at Q25 and MiXCR, keeping productive beta chains. Rows matching on CDR3 protein sequence are summarized as one entry with the most common DNA and genes. TCRdb, not the authors, supplied the V and J calls. Present in this sample are under 110,000 distinct CDR3 sequences, about 15% of which were seen just once. 25% to 30% of the sample lies in the top ten.

Broader findings and caveats from the paper: Whether the second-wave clones peaking on day 37 were SARS-CoV-2 specific was not confirmed. Some responding clones were detected in pre-infection memory, which suggested that pre-existing cross-reactive memory T cells had joined the SARS-CoV-2 response. The study covered only a couple of mild cases, and larger cohorts including severe cases with pre-infection samples were considered necessary. Clones that contracted from day 15 to 85 showed balanced CD4/CD8 phenotypes, whereas a second wave of clones that expanded from day 15 to 37 leaned towards CD4+. Contracting CD4+ clones were found mainly in CM and EM memory subsets, while CD8+ clones were enriched in EMRA.

Reading from cysteine to phenylalanine, the CDR3 counts 13 amino acids. Only CDR3 DNA remains: 39 bases, in frame from the first base. V and J lose 6 bases and 2 bases, and a span of 10 bases separates them. Ficoll-Paque density gradient centrifugation was used to isolate PBMCs. Regarding this clonotype: Its antigen is not yet known. No base quality values were provided; no much bigger clone lies one nucleotide off.

Sequencing used PBMCs or a T cell subset sorted from them (not recorded which). This sequence was found in an adult woman who had mild COVID-19 (a few samples of this study predate the infection). The sample titles of this study are shuffled in the database, so cell type and time point are left out; the donor was told from shared clones. This chain is built from TRBV12-3 or TRBV12-4 and TRBJ1-1; the D region possibly corresponds to TRBD1 (5 bases align). CDR3 region: CASRHGGNTEAFF. The DNA sequence reads TGTGCCAGCAGACACGGGGGTAACACTGAAGCTTTCTTT.